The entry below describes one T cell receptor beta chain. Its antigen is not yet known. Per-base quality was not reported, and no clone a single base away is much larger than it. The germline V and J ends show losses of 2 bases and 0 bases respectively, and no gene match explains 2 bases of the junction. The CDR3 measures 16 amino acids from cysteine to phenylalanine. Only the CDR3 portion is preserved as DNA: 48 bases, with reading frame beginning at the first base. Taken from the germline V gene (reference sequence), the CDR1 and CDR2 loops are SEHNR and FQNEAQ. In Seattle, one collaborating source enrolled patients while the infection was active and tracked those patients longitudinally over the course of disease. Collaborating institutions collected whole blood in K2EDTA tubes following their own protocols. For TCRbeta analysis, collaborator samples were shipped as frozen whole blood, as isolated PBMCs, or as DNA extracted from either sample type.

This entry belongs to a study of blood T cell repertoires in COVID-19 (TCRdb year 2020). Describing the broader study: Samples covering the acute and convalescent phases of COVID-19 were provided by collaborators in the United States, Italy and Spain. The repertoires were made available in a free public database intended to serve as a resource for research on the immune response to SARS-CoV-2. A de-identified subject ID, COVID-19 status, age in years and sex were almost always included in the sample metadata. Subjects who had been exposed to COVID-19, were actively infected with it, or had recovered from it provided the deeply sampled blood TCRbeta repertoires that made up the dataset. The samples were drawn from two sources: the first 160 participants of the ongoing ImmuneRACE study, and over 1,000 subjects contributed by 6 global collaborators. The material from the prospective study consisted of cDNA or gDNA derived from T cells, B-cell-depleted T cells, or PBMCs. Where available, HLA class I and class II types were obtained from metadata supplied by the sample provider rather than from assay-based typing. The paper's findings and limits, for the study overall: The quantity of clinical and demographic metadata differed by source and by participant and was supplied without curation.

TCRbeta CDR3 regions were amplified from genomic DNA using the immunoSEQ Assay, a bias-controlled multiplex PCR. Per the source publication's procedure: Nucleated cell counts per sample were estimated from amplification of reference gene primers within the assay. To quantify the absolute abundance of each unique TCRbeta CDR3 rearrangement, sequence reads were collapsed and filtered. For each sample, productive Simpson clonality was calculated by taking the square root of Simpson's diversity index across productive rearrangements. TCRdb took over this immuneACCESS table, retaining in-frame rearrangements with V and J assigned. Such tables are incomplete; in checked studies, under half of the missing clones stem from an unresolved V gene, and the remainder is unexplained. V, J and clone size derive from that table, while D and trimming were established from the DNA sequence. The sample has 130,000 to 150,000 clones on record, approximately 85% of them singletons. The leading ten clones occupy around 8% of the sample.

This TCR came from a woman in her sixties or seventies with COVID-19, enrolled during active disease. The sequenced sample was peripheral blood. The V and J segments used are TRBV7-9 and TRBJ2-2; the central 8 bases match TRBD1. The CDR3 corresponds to CASSLPGGPNTGELFF. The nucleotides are TGTGCCAGCAGCTTACCAGGGGGCCCGAACACCGGGGAGCTGTTTTTT.